This TCR beta chain is from a study of a mutant IDH1 vaccine in newly diagnosed glioma. Background on the study: Of treated patients, 62.5% were men and approximately 40% women, averaging around 44 years.

Profiled with immunoSEQ multiplex PCR; TCRdb holds only in-frame clones, not every one. The sample has 40,000 to 45,000 clones, 83% seen once. Worth noting for this clone: No antigen is known for it.

Time point noted: week 35, safety follow-up. A 20-mer mutant IDH1 peptide at 300 ug was injected subcutaneously with topical imiquimod. Patients, over weeks 1, 3, 5, 7, 11, 15, 19 and 23, received a total of eight vaccinations. Deletions cut 6 bases from V and 1 base from J, with 16 bases between. The CDR3 is 15 residues long. Germline lookup yields CDR1 LNHDA and CDR2 SQIVND (reference sequence). The receptor was isolated from a woman between 45 and 60 years old with glioma. This sample comprised PBMCs, obtained from a glioma patient whose treatment included an IDH1 peptide vaccine. The V call is TRBV19, the J call TRBJ2-7; the D gene is possibly TRBD1 (8 bases). The CDR3 loop is CASRPTGEGSYEQYF. The CDR3 coding sequence is TGTGCCAGTAGACCGACAGGGGAGGGATCCTACGAGCAGTACTTC.